Detailed here is one TCR beta chain. This clonotype was observed once. No cognate antigen has been identified for it. The junction and the germline gene differ at one end; a read error may be behind it. This sample was taken from a study of T cells in Graves' hyperthyroidism and ophthalmopathy (dated by TCRdb to the late 2010s). Some background on the complete study: TCR V-J signatures able to tell the groups apart were searched for in a discovery cohort of about a hundred patients, of whom 43 had Graves' ophthalmopathy and about 60 had stable Graves' hyperthyroidism. Prospective prediction of ophthalmopathy was tested in an independent validation cohort of 18 to 20 hyperthyroidism patients and some 17 patients who later progressed to ophthalmopathy. For training and testing, the 100 or so patients in the discovery cohort were randomly divided in a 7:3 ratio. Thyroid tissue and blood T-cell repertoires from several Graves' hyperthyroidism patients were also compared in the study. After blood sampling, hyperthyroidism patients were treated with methimazole at a starting dose of 30 mg daily, and ophthalmopathy patients were treated with high-dose intravenous methylprednisolone. The paper describes TCR Vbeta CDR3 sequencing of some 130 peripheral blood samples, made up of 43 ophthalmopathy patients, some 80 hyperthyroidism patients and 17 progressor patients.

Stable Graves' hyperthyroidism was defined as no progression to ophthalmopathy during 18 months of follow-up. Hyperthyroidism patients were newly diagnosed, had a disease duration of under 2 months, and were aged 18 to 65 years. Patients with uncontrolled infections, other autoimmune diseases, pregnancy or lactation were excluded. Diagnoses were based on clinical symptoms, serum thyroxine and TRAb, thyroid ultrasound and orbital computed tomography. Total RNA was extracted with Trizol reagent, and quality was checked on an Agilent 2100 Bioanalyzer. General study outcomes and caveats: Most expanded thyroid clonotypes (frequency above 0.001) were also detected in blood, suggesting blood repertoires may reflect thyroid immune responses. In validation, the model predicted progression to ophthalmopathy with just under 71% sensitivity and around 72% specificity, a median of 6.5 months before onset. A 13 V-J signature model separated ophthalmopathy from stable hyperthyroidism, with approximately 87% sensitivity and approximately 81% specificity in cross-validation and 80%/75% in testing. Sample size was not statistically predetermined, and blinding of investigators to group allocation was not performed.

In the germline V gene, CDR1 corresponds to ENHRY and CDR2 to SYGVKD. Including cysteine and phenylalanine, the CDR3 has 12 amino acids. This entry keeps only the CDR3 DNA: 36 bases, framed from base 1. TCR beta CDR3 regions were amplified from RNA transcripts. A first-round RT-PCR of the TCR CDR3 used the HTBI primer set with the Qiagen OneStep RT-PCR kit. Libraries were constructed in a second round of multiplex PCR, after which size selection and purification were performed. Libraries were sequenced paired-end with 100 bp reads on an Illumina HiSeq2000. As for the original processing: SOAPnuke was used to process the raw data, throwing out any read that contained adapters or uncalled bases, had a mean Phred below 15, or lacked an exact constant-primer or identifier match. COPE v1.2.5 was used to merge high-quality paired reads, and clonotypes were defined as unique nucleotide sequences. MiTCR v1.1 was used to align the clonotypes against IMGT TRBV, TRBD and TRBJ reference segments. The analysis included only V-J combinations with a frequency above 0.0001, which together covered approximately 99% of the repertoires. A TCS score was defined as the ratio of F50 (clonal expansion) to E x V (chaos), with BLOSUM62-based TCRdist applied between CDR3 peptides within each V-J. Welch's t-statistics and random forest reduced just over 500 V-J features to 10 to 15, which were used in a naive Bayes classifier (R e1071). TCRdb reprocessed the public reads (quality trimming at Q25 with fastp, clone calling with MiXCR) and kept in-frame beta chains. All rows with the same CDR3 protein become a single entry with the most common DNA and genes. The V and J calls were not made by the authors but by TCRdb's processing. Here the sample has approximately 590,000 distinct CDR3 sequences; about 43% occur a single time. The ten largest clonotypes hold roughly 8.2% of the sample.

Sequencing was carried out using peripheral blood or thyroid tissue (not recorded which). This sequence uses TRBV10-3 and TRBJ2-7, with TRBD1 perhaps the D gene, on 6 matching bases. This TCR derives from a woman younger than 35 with Graves' hyperthyroidism. Donor details come from another sample of the same person, matched by shared clones. CDR3 protein: CAISESRAGAPF. The sequenced DNA is TGTGCCATCAGTGAGTCGAGGGCAGGGGCGCCATTC.